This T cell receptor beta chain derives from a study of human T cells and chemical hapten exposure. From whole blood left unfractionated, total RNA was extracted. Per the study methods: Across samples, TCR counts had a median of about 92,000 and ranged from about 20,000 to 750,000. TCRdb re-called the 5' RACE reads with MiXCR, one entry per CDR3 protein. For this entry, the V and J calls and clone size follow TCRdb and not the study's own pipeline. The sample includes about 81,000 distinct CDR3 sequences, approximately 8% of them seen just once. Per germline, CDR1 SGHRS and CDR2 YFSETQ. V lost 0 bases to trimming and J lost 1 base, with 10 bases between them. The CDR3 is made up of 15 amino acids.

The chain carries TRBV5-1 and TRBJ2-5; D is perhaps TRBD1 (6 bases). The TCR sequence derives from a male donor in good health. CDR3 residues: CASSLDGTSQETQYF. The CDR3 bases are TGCGCCAGCAGCTTGGATGGGACAAGCCAAGAGACCCAGTACTTC. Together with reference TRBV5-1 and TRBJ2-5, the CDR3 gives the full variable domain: KAGVTQTPRYLIKTRGQQVTLSCSPISGHRSVSWYQQTPGQGLQFLFEYFSETQRNKGNFPGRFSGRQFSNSRSEMNVSTLELGDSALYLCASSLDGTSQETQYFGPGTRLLVL.